This TCR beta chain is from a study of blood T cell repertoires in COVID-19. The germline CDR1 and CDR2 sequences are SGHDN and FVKESK. CDR3 length: 17 residues. The V segment lost 5 bases and the J segment 4 bases; nucleotides outside the gene matches: 14. The repertoire was sequenced with immunoSEQ multiplex PCR; TCRdb's copy has only in-frame clones and lacks some. The sample lists tens of thousands of clones, around nine tenths occurring once. The clonotype originates from a woman aged 65 to 85 with active COVID-19. The V call is TRBV14, the J call TRBJ1-3; 7 bases agree with TRBD1. Material for sequencing was peripheral blood. The CDR3 DNA reads as TGTGCCAGCAGCGGGTTTTTTGGACAGGCGCTAGGAAACACCATATATTTT. Protein: CASSGFFGQALGNTIYF. Combining the CDR3 with reference TRBV14 and TRBJ1-3 gives the whole variable domain EAGVTQFPSHSVIEKGQTVTLRCDPISGHDNLYWYRRVMGKEIKFLLHFVKESKQDESGMPNNRFLAERTGGTYSTLKVQPAELEDSGVYFCASSGFFGQALGNTIYFGEGSWLTVV.